This T cell receptor (beta chain) appears in the sequencing data of a study of blood T cells in healthy people across ages (dated by TCRdb to the mid-2010s). At the level of the whole study: In model experiments, roughly one uniquely barcoded TCR beta cDNA molecule per two T cells was captured by template switching. To track age-related changes in TCR beta repertoire diversity, the study relied on deep sequencing normalized with unique cDNA molecular identifiers. Donors were grouped into four age groups: young (average approximately 15 years), middle-aged (over 35), aged (roughly 67) and long-lived (approximately 82). To avoid experimental bias, donors of different ages were randomly spread across the sequencing lanes. Using the same blood draw, the study looked at two additional independent replicas of 1 million unique cDNA reads for two donors, one aged 18 to 29 and the other aged 80 or older.

Measured from the cysteine to the phenylalanine, the CDR3 is 15 residues long. Solely the CDR3 DNA is kept, with 45 bases framed from the first base. Here V drops 0 bases and J drops 7 bases, and the junction holds 5 bases not matched to any gene. As encoded in the germline V gene (reference sequence), CDR1 is SGHKS while CDR2 is YYEKEE. Systemically healthy Caucasian individuals from Russia, around 38 in total and aged roughly 6 to 100 years, were included as donors. Each donor gave roughly 9.5 milliliters of peripheral blood, collected into EDTA-treated Vacutainer tubes. Ficoll-Paque density-gradient centrifugation was used to isolate PBMCs, with at least 7 million per sample. Trizol reagent was used to extract total RNA from the PBMCs, yielding at least 6 micrograms per sample. Naive CD45RAhigh/CD27high T cell percentages were measured by flow cytometry on a PBMC aliquot from every donor. To note about this clonotype: Its antigen is not yet known. Within one base of it there is no much larger clone, and no base qualities were kept.

Overall study outcomes, separate from this receptor: Observed TCR beta diversity correlated strongly with the percentage of naive T cells measured by flow cytometry. Estimates of total diversity based on one million sequenced T cells were regarded as lower bounds and as underestimates. The CMV infection status of donors was not known, potentially confounding age-related changes in expanded clonotypes. Since profiling was done on bulk unsorted PBMCs, naive and antigen-experienced compartments could not be conclusively compared. Compared with the aged group, more naive CD4+ T cells, fewer expanded clones and increased TCR diversity were shown by the long-lived group, suggesting age selection. Observed TCR beta diversity per million T cells fell roughly linearly with age, and a significant reduction was already apparent by age roughly 40.

Receptor amplification or capture employed 5' RACE. Sequencer: Illumina HiSeq 2500. A second PCR of about 6 to 12 cycles was run with a J-beta primer mix and a sample-barcoded 5' primer. Each TCR beta cDNA molecule received a unique molecular identifier from a template-switch 5' adaptor carrying 12 random nucleotides. At least 3 million CDR3-containing paired-end reads were obtained from each sample. First-strand cDNA was synthesized from all RNA with the Mint cDNA synthesis kit, primed by a TRBC-specific oligonucleotide. All cDNA was treated with uracil-DNA glycosylase and then went through a first 18-cycle PCR with the universal primers M1SS and BC2_uni_R. Per the source publication's procedure: For normalization, 1 million high-quality reads, each with a distinct molecular identifier, were randomly selected from each sample. Instead of being binned into consensus sequences, reads with shared molecular identifiers were discarded. MiTCR, set to a Q25 quality threshold and the strictest error-elimination algorithm, was used for CDR3 identification, clonotype clustering and error correction. A nonparametric unseen species model with Euler transformation was used to estimate lower-bound total TCR beta diversity. Using fastp trimming at Q25 and MiXCR clonotype assembly, TCRdb reanalyzed the public sequencing data and kept in-frame beta chains. One record per CDR3 amino acid sequence lists the most common genes and DNA. The V and J calls follow TCRdb's processing rather than the paper's. The sample profile shows 1.5 million to 2 million distinct CDR3 sequences; about 50% of them were found once. The ten largest clones take up around 2.1% of the sample.

The receptor was derived from a woman in her thirties or forties in good health. The rearrangement combines TRBV5-5 with TRBJ2-1; 9 of the junction bases match TRBD1. Sequencing used blood. The sequence in DNA is TGTGCCAGCAGCTTGGGGACAGGGGTTATTAATGAGCAGTTCTTC. The resulting protein is CASSLGTGVINEQFF.